A single sample gave rise to the 10 T cell receptor beta chains below, sequenced in a study of PD-1 blockade in classical Hodgkin lymphoma. Clones were read by immunoSEQ multiplex PCR, and TCRdb kept only the in-frame ones, dropping some. Here the sample spans tens of thousands of clones, around 90% being singletons. All trial patients relapsed after autologous stem cell transplantation. The specimen comprised peripheral blood mononuclear cells (PBMCs), sampled at baseline. These receptor sequences come from a human donor with classical Hodgkin lymphoma.

The chain has TRBV5-1 and TRBJ1-2, with D possibly TRBD1 on 5 matching bases. The CDR3 spans 13 residues. Germline V gives CDR1 SGHRS, CDR2 YFSETQ. Trimming removed 1 base from V and 4 bases from J, with 8 bases in between. Here the CDR3 reads CASSLSGSYGYTF. The CDR3 bases are TGCGCCAGCAGCTTGTCAGGGTCCTATGGCTACACCTTC.

V gene TRBV30 combines with J gene TRBJ1-1; no definite D call. The CDR3 is made up of 16 amino acids. Germline V gene sequence: CDR1 GTSNPN, CDR2 SVGIG (reference sequence). Trimming removed 1 base from V and 0 bases from J, with 15 bases in between. CDR3 sequence: CAWSGKGPRMNTEAFF. In DNA, the CDR3 is TGTGCCTGGAGTGGGAAGGGCCCCCGAATGAACACTGAAGCTTTCTTT. The variable domain in full, with the rest retrieved from reference TRBV30 and TRBJ1-1, is SQTIHQWPATLVQPVGSPLSLECTVEGTSNPNLYWYRQAAGRGLQLLFYSVGIGQISSEVPQNLSASRPQDRQFILSSKKLLLSDSGFYLCAWSGKGPRMNTEAFFGQGTRLTVV.

This chain uses TRBV25-1 with TRBJ1-1; D possibly corresponds to TRBD1 (5 bases). The CDR3 extends over 14 amino acids. Germline CDR1 reads MGHDK; CDR2 reads SYGVNS. Trimming pared 4 bases from V and 4 bases from J, leaving 13 bases between. The CDR3 bases are TGTGCCAGCAGTGGGGGACCGGGCGGCACTGAAGCTTTCTTT. Translated: CASSGGPGGTEAFF.

The rearrangement links TRBV19 to TRBJ1-5, with 7 bases that match TRBD1. Germline V CDR1 and CDR2: LNHDA, SQIVND (reference sequence). Losses at the gene ends were 2 bases for V and 2 bases for J; bases not matched to a gene: 3. The CDR3 is 15 amino acids. CDR3 nucleotide sequence: TGTGCCAGTAGTATAACAGGGGCCGGCAATCAGCCCCAGCATTTT. Translating it yields CASSITGAGNQPQHF. The whole variable domain, remainder taken from reference TRBV19 and TRBJ1-5, is DGGITQSPKYLFRKEGQNVTLSCEQNLNHDAMYWYRQDPGQGLRLIYYSQIVNDFQKGDIAEGYSVSREKKESFPLTVTSAQKNPTAFYLCASSITGAGNQPQHFGDGTRLSIL.

CDR3 in DNA: TGTGCCATCTTCTGGTGGTCAGGGGGCGATTTGAATGAGCAGTTCTTC. Its protein is CAIFWWSGGDLNEQFF. The chain carries TRBV10-3 and TRBJ2-1; 8 bases fit TRBD1. The CDR3 totals 16 residues. Germline V gene lookup returns CDR1 ENHRY and CDR2 SYGVKD. The J segment lost 7 bases and the V segment lost 8 bases, leaving 16 bases of the junction unmatched.

This rearrangement joins TRBV27 to TRBJ1-2; the D gene is possibly TRBD1 (5 bases). The CDR3 covers 12 residues. Germline V gene lookup returns CDR1 MNHEY and CDR2 SMNVEV (reference sequence). V lost 2 bases and J 8 bases, leaving 9 bases between the germline ends. In DNA, the CDR3 is TGTGCCAGCAGTTTAGGGGGAGTCGGCTACACCTTC. Translation: CASSLGGVGYTF.

The CDR3 is CASSLVAGTNTGELFF. CDR3 DNA sequence: TGTGCCAGCAGCTTAGTAGCGGGTACGAACACCGGGGAGCTGTTTTTT. The chain is built from TRBV7-9 and TRBJ2-2, with TRBD2 matching over 7 bases. Germline lookup yields CDR1 SEHNR and CDR2 FQNEAQ (reference sequence). V lost 1 base and J lost 0; bases outside the gene matches: 2. This CDR3 has 16 amino acids. Full variable domain (remainder filled in from reference TRBV7-9 and TRBJ2-2): DTGVSQNPRHKITKRGQNVTFRCDPISEHNRLYWYRQTLGQGPEFLTYFQNEAQLEKSRLLSDRFSAERPKGSFSTLEIQRTEQGDSAMYLCASSLVAGTNTGELFFGEGSRLTVL.

V is TRBV14 and J is TRBJ2-3; TRBD2 matches at 11 bases. J was trimmed by 2 bases and V by 2 bases; bases with no gene match: 3. Per germline, CDR1 SGHDN and CDR2 FVKESK. The CDR3 covers 16 residues. The CDR3 is CASSQTSGRVTDTQYF. CDR3 nucleotide sequence: TGTGCCAGCAGCCAAACTAGCGGGAGAGTCACAGATACGCAGTATTTT. Full variable domain (remainder filled in from reference TRBV14 and TRBJ2-3): EAGVTQFPSHSVIEKGQTVTLRCDPISGHDNLYWYRRVMGKEIKFLLHFVKESKQDESGMPNNRFLAERTGGTYSTLKVQPAELEDSGVYFCASSQTSGRVTDTQYFGPGTRLTVL.

This chain joins TRBV11-2 and TRBJ2-5; D is uncertain. Germline loops: CDR1 SGHAT, CDR2 FQNNGV. Trimming removed 5 bases at V and 3 bases at J, with 10 bases between. The CDR3 contains 13 residues. The CDR3, as DNA: TGTGCCAGCAGCCCCCCAGTAGAAGAGACCCAGTACTTC. It translates to CASSPPVEETQYF.

The J gene is TRBJ2-3, the V gene TRBV18; no clear D gene. The CDR3 runs 15 residues. The V gene's germline CDR1 is KGHSH and CDR2 LQKENI. V lost 0 bases, J lost 4 bases, and 11 bases lay in between. The CDR3 reads CASSPPSLVPDTQYF. For the CDR3, the DNA is TGTGCCAGCTCACCACCTTCTCTAGTCCCAGATACGCAGTATTTT.